The TCR beta chain under discussion was sequenced for a study of blood T cell repertoires in COVID-19. As for the study in general: COVID-19 samples, acute and convalescent, were from the United States, Italy and Spain. T cells, B-cell-depleted T cells, or PBMCs supplied cDNA or gDNA.

In the authors' workflow: Reference gene primer amplification in the assay estimated nucleated cell counts. Only in-frame clones appear in the TCRdb table, and some are missing; sequencing was by immunoSEQ multiplex PCR. V, J and clone size were drawn from that table, and D and trimming were deduced from the DNA. Of over 200,000 clones listed, 83% are singletons. The CDR3 has 14 residues. Trimming shortened V by 2 bases and J by 3 bases, and 11 bases separated the two germline ends. CDR1 and CDR2 (germline): LGHDT, YNNKEL (reference sequence). The chain employs TRBV3-1 (or the pseudogene TRBV3-2) and TRBJ2-7; D not resolved. Sequencing used peripheral blood. This receptor was identified in an older man with acute or convalescent COVID-19. In DNA form, the CDR3 reads TGTGCCAGCAGCCAATTGTCTGGGCGCTACGAGCAGTACTTC. Its protein product is CASSQLSGRYEQYF.